This TCR beta chain appears in the sequencing data of a study of CD8 T cells in ankylosing spondylitis. Overall study findings and caveats: One TCR beta motif, made up of roughly 8 highly homologous variants, appeared characteristic of ankylosing spondylitis blood.

Concerning this clonotype: Antigen specificity is unknown.

TCRdb called the 5' RACE reads again in MiXCR, with one record for every CDR3 protein. Among about 480,000 distinct CDR3 sequences listed, roughly 15% were seen once. The V end was cut by 6 bases, the J end by 4 bases, with 9 bases between. Germline V CDR1 and CDR2: WSHSY, SAAADI. This CDR3 region has 12 residues. The clonotype originates from a male donor with ankylosing spondylitis. The gene calls are TRBV10-2 and TRBJ1-1, with D perhaps TRBD1 (6 bases). The specimen sequenced was blood, either unsorted or a sorted T cell fraction (not recorded which). For the CDR3, the DNA is TGCGCCAGCAGCAAAGGGGGCACTGAAGCTTTCTTT. This codes for CASSKGGTEAFF.